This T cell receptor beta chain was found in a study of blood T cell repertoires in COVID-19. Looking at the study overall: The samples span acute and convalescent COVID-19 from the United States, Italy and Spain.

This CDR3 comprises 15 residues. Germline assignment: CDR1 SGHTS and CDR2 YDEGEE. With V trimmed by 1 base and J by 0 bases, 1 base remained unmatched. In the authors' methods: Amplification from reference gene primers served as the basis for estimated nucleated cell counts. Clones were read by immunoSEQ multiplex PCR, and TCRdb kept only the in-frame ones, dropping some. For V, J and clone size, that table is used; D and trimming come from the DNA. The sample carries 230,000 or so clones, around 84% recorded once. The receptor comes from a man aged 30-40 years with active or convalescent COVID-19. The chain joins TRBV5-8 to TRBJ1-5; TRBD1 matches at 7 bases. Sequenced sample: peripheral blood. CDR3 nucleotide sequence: TGTGCCAGCAGCTTGTCAGGGGGTAGCAATCAGCCCCAGCATTTT. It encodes CASSLSGGSNQPQHF.